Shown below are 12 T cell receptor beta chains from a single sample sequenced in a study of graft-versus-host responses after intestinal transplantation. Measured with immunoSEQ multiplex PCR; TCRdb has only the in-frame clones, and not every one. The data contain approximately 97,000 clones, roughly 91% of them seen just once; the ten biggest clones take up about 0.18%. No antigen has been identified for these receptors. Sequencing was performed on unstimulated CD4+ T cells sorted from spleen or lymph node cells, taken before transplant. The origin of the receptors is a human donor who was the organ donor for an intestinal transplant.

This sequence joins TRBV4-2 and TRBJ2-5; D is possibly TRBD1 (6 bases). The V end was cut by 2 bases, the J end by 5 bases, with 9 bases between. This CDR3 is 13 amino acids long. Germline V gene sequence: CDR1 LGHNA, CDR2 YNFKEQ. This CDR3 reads CASSQQGWETQYF. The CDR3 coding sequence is TGTGCCAGCAGCCAACAGGGGTGGGAGACCCAGTACTTC.

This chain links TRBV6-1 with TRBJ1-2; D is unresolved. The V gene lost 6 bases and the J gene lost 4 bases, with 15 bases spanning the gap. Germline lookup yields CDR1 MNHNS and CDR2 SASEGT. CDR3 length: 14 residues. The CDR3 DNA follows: TGTGCCAGCAGAGCCTTCAAGGGAGGCTATGGCTACACCTTC. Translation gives CASRAFKGGYGYTF.

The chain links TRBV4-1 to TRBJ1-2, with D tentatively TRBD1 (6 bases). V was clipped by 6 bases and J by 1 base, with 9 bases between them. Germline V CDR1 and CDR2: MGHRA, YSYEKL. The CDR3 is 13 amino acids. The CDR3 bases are TGCGCCAGCAGTGTACAGGGTAACTATGGCTACACCTTC. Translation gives CASSVQGNYGYTF.

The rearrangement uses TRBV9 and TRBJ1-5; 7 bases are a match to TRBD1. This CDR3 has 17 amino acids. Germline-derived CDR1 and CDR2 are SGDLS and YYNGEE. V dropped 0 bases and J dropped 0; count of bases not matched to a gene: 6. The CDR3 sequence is CASSVVRTGYSNQPQHF. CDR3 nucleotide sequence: TGTGCCAGCAGCGTAGTAAGGACAGGCTATAGCAATCAGCCCCAGCATTTT.

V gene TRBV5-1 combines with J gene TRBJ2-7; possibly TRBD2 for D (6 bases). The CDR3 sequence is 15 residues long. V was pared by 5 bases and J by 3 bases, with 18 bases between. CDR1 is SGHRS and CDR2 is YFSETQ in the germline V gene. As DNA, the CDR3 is TGCGCCAGCAGTCTTGGGGGGTCGGCCCTCTACGAGCAGTACTTC. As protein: CASSLGGSALYEQYF.

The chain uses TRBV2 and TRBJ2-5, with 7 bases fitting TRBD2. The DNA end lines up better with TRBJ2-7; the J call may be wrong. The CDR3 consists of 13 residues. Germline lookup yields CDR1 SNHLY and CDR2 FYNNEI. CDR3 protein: CASKRDYDYEQYF. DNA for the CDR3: TGTGCCAGCAAACGGGACTACGACTACGAGCAGTACTTC.

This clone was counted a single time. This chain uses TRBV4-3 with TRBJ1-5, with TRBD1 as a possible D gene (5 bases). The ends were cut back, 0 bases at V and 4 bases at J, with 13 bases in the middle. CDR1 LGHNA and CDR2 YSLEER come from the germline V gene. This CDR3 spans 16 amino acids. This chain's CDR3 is CASSQDLRRVNQPQHF. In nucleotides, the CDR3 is TGCGCCAGCAGCCAAGATCTCCGCAGGGTGAATCAGCCCCAGCATTTT.

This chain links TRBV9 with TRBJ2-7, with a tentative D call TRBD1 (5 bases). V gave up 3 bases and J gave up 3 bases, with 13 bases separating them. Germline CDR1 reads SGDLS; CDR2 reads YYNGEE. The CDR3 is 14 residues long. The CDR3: CASSAGLHGYEQYF. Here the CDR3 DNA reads TGTGCCAGCAGCGCAGGGCTCCACGGCTACGAGCAGTACTTC.

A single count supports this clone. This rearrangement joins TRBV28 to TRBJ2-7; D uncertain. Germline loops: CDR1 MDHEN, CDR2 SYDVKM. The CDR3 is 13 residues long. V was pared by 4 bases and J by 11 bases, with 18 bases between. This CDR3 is CASSSYTPPAEYF. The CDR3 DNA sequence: TGTGCCAGCAGTTCATACACCCCTCCTGCGGAGTACTTC.

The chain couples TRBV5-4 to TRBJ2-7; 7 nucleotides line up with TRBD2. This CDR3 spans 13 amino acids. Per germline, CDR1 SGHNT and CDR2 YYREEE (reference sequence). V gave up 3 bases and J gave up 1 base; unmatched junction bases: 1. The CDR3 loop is CASSWRGSYEQYF. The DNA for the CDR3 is TGTGCCAGCAGCTGGCGGGGGTCCTACGAGCAGTACTTC.

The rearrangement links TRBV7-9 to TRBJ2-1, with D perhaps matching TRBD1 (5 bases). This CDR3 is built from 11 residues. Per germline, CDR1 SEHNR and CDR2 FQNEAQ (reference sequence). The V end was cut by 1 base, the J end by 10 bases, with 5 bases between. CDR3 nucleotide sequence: TGTGCCAGCAGCTTAGGGACAGAGCAGTTCTTC. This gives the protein CASSLGTEQFF.

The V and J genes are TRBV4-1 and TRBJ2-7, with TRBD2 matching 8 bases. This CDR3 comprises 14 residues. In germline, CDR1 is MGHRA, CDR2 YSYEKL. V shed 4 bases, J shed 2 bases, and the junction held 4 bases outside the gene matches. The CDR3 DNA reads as TGCGCCAGCAGCCTAGCGGGGATGCCCTACGAGCAGTACTTC. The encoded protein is CASSLAGMPYEQYF.